These 21 T cell receptor beta chains were all obtained from the same sample, sequenced in a study of T cell responses to AZD1222 COVID-19 vaccine (TCRdb year 2021). What the time point label conveys for this sample: baseline before first vaccination. Library preparation used the immunoSEQ multiplex PCR assay. This immuneACCESS table, as held by TCRdb, lists in-frame sequences with V and J called but not all clones. Of the missing ones, under half trace to an unresolved V gene in checked studies; the others have no known cause. For this sample there are 130,000 to 150,000 clones; approximately 94% appear just once. The top ten clonotypes cover around 1.9% of the sample. This specimen was peripheral blood, taken on day 0 of AZD1222 vaccination. The receptors were gathered from an adult in good health.

The CDR3 DNA follows: TGTGCCAGCTCACCTGGGGGGCTCGGCTATGGCTACACCTTC. Protein: CASSPGGLGYGYTF. V gene TRBV18 combines with J gene TRBJ1-2; maybe TRBD1 (6 bases). The CDR3 has 14 residues. CDR1 is KGHSH, CDR2 LQKENI, per germline. V lost 3 bases to trimming and J lost 4 bases, with 12 bases between them.

A note on this clone: The identical CDR3 is also encoded by other nucleotide sequences in the sample. The chain couples TRBV5-1 to TRBJ1-1; D not resolved. Trimming left V 0 bases short and J 1 base short, with 4 bases between. Germline-derived CDR1 and CDR2 are SGHRS and YFSETQ. This CDR3 is built from 13 residues. CDR3 sequence (DNA): TGCGCCAGCAGCTTGGTGCCGAACACTGAAGCTTTCTTT. This codes for CASSLVPNTEAFF.

This chain connects TRBV3-1 (or the pseudogene TRBV3-2) to TRBJ1-3; 7 bases fit TRBD1. Germline lookup yields CDR1 LGHDT and CDR2 YNNKEL (reference sequence). The CDR3 length is 14 residues. The trim removed 3 bases at V and 4 bases at J, leaving 3 bases unmatched. CDR3 amino acids: CASSQGDSGNTIYF. CDR3 bases: TGTGCCAGCAGCCAGGGGGACAGCGGAAACACCATATATTTT.

The chain recombines TRBV21-1 with TRBJ2-3; the table gives TRBD1 as D, unverified against the DNA. TRBV21-1 counts as a pseudogene. The CDR3 has 17 residues. The DNA of the CDR3 is TGTGCCAGCAGCCCCCGATCAGGGGGAGAAGGCACAGATACGCAGTATTTT. It specifies CASSPRSGGEGTDTQYF.

The gene calls are TRBV5-1 and TRBJ2-7; D is perhaps TRBD2 (5 bases). The V end lost 0 bases, the J end lost 1 base, and 14 bases lay between the germline ends. CDR3 size: 16 residues. Germline CDR1 reads SGHRS; CDR2 reads YFSETQ. This CDR3 reads CASSLASARASYEQYF. The CDR3 DNA reads TGCGCCAGCAGCTTGGCCAGCGCGAGGGCTTCCTACGAGCAGTACTTC.

V and J are TRBV7-2 and TRBJ2-7; TRBD2 aligns across 9 bases. The germline V gene has CDR1 SGHTA and CDR2 FQGNSA. Losses at the gene ends were 6 bases for V and 3 bases for J; bases not matched to a gene: 15. The CDR3 runs 17 residues. CDR3: CASSFTSSGTSSYEQYF. The CDR3 DNA reads as TGTGCCAGCAGTTTTACAAGCTCCGGGACTAGCAGCTACGAGCAGTACTTC.

In regard to this clone: The sample holds other DNA sequences that translate to the same CDR3. The V and J genes are TRBV9 and TRBJ2-1; 9 bases align to TRBD2. The J segment lost 0 bases and the V segment lost 2 bases, leaving 0 bases of the junction unmatched. Germline V lookup: CDR1 SGDLS, CDR2 YYNGEE. The CDR3 runs to 15 residues. The CDR3 DNA reads as TGTGCCAGCAGCGTTAGCGGGGGCTCCTACAATGAGCAGTTCTTC. Translating it yields CASSVSGGSYNEQFF.

This CDR3 is CSASRQGRYRYGYTF. DNA for the CDR3: TGCAGTGCTAGTAGACAGGGGAGGTATAGATATGGCTACACCTTC. The V gene is TRBV20-1, the J gene TRBJ1-2, with 8 bases that match TRBD1. The V segment lost 3 bases and the J segment 5 bases; nucleotides outside the gene matches: 11. This CDR3 is built from 15 residues. In germline, CDR1 is DFQATT, CDR2 SNEGSKA (reference sequence).

This clone was seen just once. The chain couples TRBV12-5 to TRBJ2-2; D is uncertain. The V gene's germline CDR1 is LGHNT and CDR2 FRNRAP. CDR3 size: 11 residues. Trimming removed 6 bases at V and 4 bases at J, with 3 bases between. For the CDR3, the DNA is TGTGCTAGTGGAGTCACCGGGGAGCTGTTTTTT. Protein sequence: CASGVTGELFF.

This sequence joins TRBV6-2 or TRBV6-3 and TRBJ2-5; the D gene is possibly TRBD2 (5 bases). CDR3 length: 12 amino acids. Germline CDR1 and CDR2: MNHEY and SVGEGT. Trimming left V 4 bases short and J 4 bases short, with 7 bases between. CDR3 sequence: CASSFEGETQYF. The CDR3 coding sequence is TGTGCCAGCAGTTTCGAGGGAGAGACCCAGTACTTC.

The chain carries TRBV5-4 and TRBJ1-4; 9 nucleotides agree with TRBD1. V was clipped by 0 bases and J by 0 bases; unmatched bases: 6. There are 18 residues in the CDR3. Looked up from germline, CDR1 is SGHNT and CDR2 is YYREEE (reference sequence). Here the CDR3 reads CASSLGGDRAPTNEKLFF. The CDR3 DNA reads as TGTGCCAGCAGCTTGGGGGGGGACAGGGCCCCAACTAATGAAAAACTGTTTTTT.

The V and J genes are TRBV2 and TRBJ1-6, with unresolved D. This CDR3 contains 14 residues. The V gene lost 5 bases and the J gene lost 0 bases, with 5 bases spanning the gap. Germline assignment: CDR1 SNHLY and CDR2 FYNNEI. The CDR3 sequence is CASSSGSYNSPLHF. The CDR3 nucleotides read TGTGCCAGCAGTTCAGGCTCCTATAATTCACCCCTCCACTTT.

In its sample, this clone was seen once. V usage is TRBV18 and J usage is TRBJ2-7, with 8 bases lining up with TRBD1. Germline values: CDR1 KGHSH, CDR2 LQKENI. The V segment lost 3 bases and the J segment 4 bases; nucleotides outside the gene matches: 5. The CDR3 runs 14 residues. CDR3 residues: CASSPPGQGYEQYF. As DNA, the CDR3 is TGTGCCAGCTCACCTCCAGGACAGGGTTACGAGCAGTACTTC.

V is TRBV7-9 and J is TRBJ2-1; D possibly uses TRBD1 or TRBD2 (6 bases each). The CDR3 totals 13 residues. V lost 1 base to trimming and J lost 8 bases, with 9 bases between them. The V gene's germline CDR1 is SEHNR and CDR2 FQNEAQ (reference sequence). The CDR3 protein is CASSLGGADEQFF. In DNA form, the CDR3 reads TGTGCCAGCAGCTTAGGGGGGGCGGATGAGCAGTTCTTC.

This clone has just a few counts. The chain carries TRBV3-1 (or the pseudogene TRBV3-2) and TRBJ2-1, with D maybe TRBD2 (5 bases). Trimming stripped 2 bases from V and 6 bases from J, with 8 bases between. CDR3 length equals 13 residues. CDR1 and CDR2 from the germline V gene are LGHDT and YNNKEL (reference sequence). The CDR3 DNA follows: TGTGCCAGCAGCCAACTGGCGGGCAATGAGCAGTTCTTC. This sequence encodes CASSQLAGNEQFF.

This clone was counted once. The chain recombines TRBV11-2 with TRBJ2-1, with 7 bases that match TRBD1. The CDR3 has 11 residues. The V and J ends lost 4 bases and 12 bases, in that order; junction bases with no gene match: 3. CDR1 and CDR2 (germline): SGHAT, FQNNGV. For the CDR3, the DNA is TGTGCCAGCAGCTCGGGACAGTGGCAGTTCTTC. Translating gives CASSSGQWQFF.

This chain connects TRBV12-3 or TRBV12-4 to TRBJ1-2; D not certain. CDR3 length: 12 amino acids. V was cut by 4 bases and J by 4 bases, with 7 bases left in between. For the CDR3, the DNA is TGTGCCAGCAGTTGGGTCAGCTATGGCTACACCTTC. Translation gives CASSWVSYGYTF.

J is TRBJ2-5 and V is TRBV13; the D gene is possibly TRBD2 (5 bases). V dropped 5 bases and J dropped 5 bases, with 12 bases sitting between them. Germline V CDR1 and CDR2: PRHDT, FYEKMQ (reference sequence). The CDR3 extends over 13 amino acids. The CDR3 coding sequence is TGTGCCAGCAGCACTGGGCCGGGGGAGACCCAGTACTTC. As protein: CASSTGPGETQYF.

The rearrangement uses TRBV28 and TRBJ2-7; TRBD1 agrees at 10 bases. This CDR3 contains 15 residues. Germline V gives CDR1 MDHEN, CDR2 SYDVKM. After removal of 6 bases from V and 4 bases from J, the junction contained 9 bases not matched to a gene. CDR3 sequence (DNA): TGTGCCAGCAGGCCCGGGACAGGGGTTTGGTACGAGCAGTACTTC. This sequence encodes CASRPGTGVWYEQYF.

The V gene is TRBV6-1, the J gene TRBJ1-4; D is uncertain. Trimming pared 1 base from V and 8 bases from J, leaving 17 bases between. This CDR3 spans 16 amino acids. CDR1 is MNHNS and CDR2 is SASEGT in the germline V gene. The CDR3 DNA is TGTGCCAGCAGTGAAGGGCAGAGAGGGCTAGGGGAAAAACTGTTTTTT. The encoded protein is CASSEGQRGLGEKLFF.

This clone was counted a single time. The J gene is TRBJ2-5, the V gene TRBV19; the D is unclear. The V and J ends lost 6 bases and 1 base respectively, with 18 bases between them. Germline V gene lookup returns CDR1 LNHDA and CDR2 SQIVND (reference sequence). The CDR3 totals 16 residues. The CDR3 DNA is TGTGCCAGTAGCGCCCGGGCGAGAGCAATCCAAGAGACCCAGTACTTC. Residues: CASSARARAIQETQYF.